These T cell receptor beta chains were read from a single sample in a study of blood T cell repertoires in COVID-19. The protocol was immunoSEQ multiplex PCR, while the TCRdb copy is restricted to in-frame clones and leaves out a portion. The sample lists 250,000 to 350,000 clones, about nine tenths seen once, with 6% to 7% in the top ten. The specimen sequenced was peripheral blood. The receptors come from a woman aged 25 to 39 with COVID-19, enrolled during active disease. Each CDR3 is given with its conserved first and last residue. The D gene is left open where the match is weak. Not every row has a clone size; where given, it reads once, few, many or a size class.

d_call	j_call	clone_size	v_call	cdr3_nt	cdr3_aa
TRBD2	TRBJ2-2	NA	TRBV11-3	TGTGCCAGCAGCTTAGGCGGGGGGAACACCGGGGAGCTGTTTTTT	CASSLGGGNTGELFF
TRBD2	TRBJ2-3	NA	TRBV19	TGTGCCAGTAGTCAAGCTAGCGGGAGATGGGCAGATACGCAGTATTTT	CASSQASGRWADTQYF
NA	TRBJ1-4	NA	TRBV7-3	TGTGCCAGCAGCTTAACCGGGGGGCAAGACGAAAAACTGTTTTTT	CASSLTGGQDEKLFF
TRBD2	TRBJ2-7	few	TRBV24-1	TGTGCCACCAGTGATTCCGATAGCGGGAGGGCCTACGAGCAGTACTTC	CATSDSDSGRAYEQYF
TRBD1	TRBJ2-7	NA	TRBV29-1	TGCAGCGCTGGGACAGGGGGTCCCTACGAGCAGTACTTC	CSAGTGGPYEQYF
NA	TRBJ1-2	NA	TRBV6-5	TGTGCCAGCAGTTACTCGAATCGGCAGGGATCGGGCTACACCTTC	CASSYSNRQGSGYTF
TRBD1	TRBJ1-3	NA	TRBV11-2	TGTGCCAGCAGCCCAGGGGGGTCTGGAAACACCATATATTTT	CASSPGGSGNTIYF
TRBD2	TRBJ2-2	NA	TRBV28	TGTGCCAGCAGGGGGGGAGGGATCACCGGGGAGCTGTTTTTT	CASRGGGITGELFF
NA	TRBJ2-2	NA	TRBV7-2	TGTGCCAGCAGTTCCGCGGCCGGCGGCGCTGGGACCGGGGAGCTGTTTTTT	CASSSAAGGAGTGELFF
NA	TRBJ2-1	NA	TRBV6-2/TRBV6-3	TGTGCCAGCAGTTATACCGGGAATGAGCAGTTCTTC	CASSYTGNEQFF
NA	TRBJ1-2	NA	TRBV30	TGTGCCTGGAGTGTACTTAAGCGGGCGAGCTATGGCTACACCTTC	CAWSVLKRASYGYTF
TRBD1	TRBJ1-5	NA	TRBV18	TGTGCCAGCTCCCGTCAGGGGGCTAGGAGCAATCAGCCCCAGCATTTT	CASSRQGARSNQPQHF
TRBD1	TRBJ2-7	once	TRBV6-5	TGTGCCAGCAGTTACTTCCAGGGGGCCTACGAGCAGTACTTC	CASSYFQGAYEQYF
TRBD1	TRBJ2-7	few	TRBV7-2	TGTGCCAGCAGCCAGGACAGGGCCACTATCTACGAGCAGTACTTC	CASSQDRATIYEQYF
TRBD1	TRBJ2-3	NA	TRBV5-1	TGCGCCAGCAGCTTGGGACAGGGACACACAGATACGCAGTATTTT	CASSLGQGHTDTQYF
NA	TRBJ1-2	NA	TRBV21-1	TGTGCCAGCAGCAAAGGGGACAGAAGCTACACCTTC	CASSKGDRSYTF
TRBD1	TRBJ2-7	NA	TRBV19	TGTGCCAGTAGTATCGGGACAGCAAGCGGAGAGCAGTACTTC	CASSIGTASGEQYF
TRBD1	TRBJ1-4	NA	TRBV18	TGTGCCAGCTCAGCGACAGGGATTAATGAAAAACTGTTTTTT	CASSATGINEKLFF
NA	TRBJ2-7	NA	TRBV4-1	TGCGCCAGCAGCCAAGGGAGGGACCCCTGGGGCGAGCAGTACTTC	CASSQGRDPWGEQYF
NA	TRBJ2-1	NA	TRBV18	TGTGCCAGCTCAAACGGGATGGGGTTGCAGTTCTTC	CASSNGMGLQFF
NA	TRBJ2-1	NA	TRBV2	TGTGCCAGCAGCAGGCTAGCACCTTACAATGAGCAGTTCTTC	CASSRLAPYNEQFF
NA	TRBJ2-1	once	TRBV5-1	TGCGCCAGCAGCCCGACTAAGGGTAGCGGCACCTTCTCCTACAATGAGCAGTTCTTC	CASSPTKGSGTFSYNEQFF
TRBD1	TRBJ2-7	NA	TRBV29-1	TGCAGCGTAGGACAGGGGAAGGGGGAGCAGTACTTC	CSVGQGKGEQYF
TRBD1	TRBJ1-5	NA	TRBV28	TGTGCCAGCAGTTTTTGGACAGGGGAACAGCCCCAGCATTTT	CASSFWTGEQPQHF
NA	TRBJ2-7	NA	TRBV4-1	TGCGCCAGCAGCCAAGATGAGAGGTACGAGCAGTACTTC	CASSQDERYEQYF
TRBD1	TRBJ2-2	NA	TRBV10-1	TGCGCCAGCAGGGACAGGGCGTCCCGCACCGGGGAGCTGTTTTTT	CASRDRASRTGELFF
TRBD1	TRBJ1-5	NA	TRBV5-6	TGTGCCAGCAGCTACGGGACAGCTAGCAATCAGCCCCAGCATTTT	CASSYGTASNQPQHF
TRBD1	TRBJ1-6	few	TRBV19	TGTGCCAGTAGCGGCGGGACAGAATATTCACCCCTCCACTTT	CASSGGTEYSPLHF
NA	TRBJ1-1	NA	TRBV19	TGTGCCAGTAGGATACAGGGTAACACTGAAGCTTTCTTT	CASRIQGNTEAFF
NA	TRBJ2-2	few	TRBV28	TGTGCCAGCAGTTTTTACCCCACTGGGAACACCGGGGAGCTGTTTTTT	CASSFYPTGNTGELFF
NA	TRBJ1-3	NA	TRBV18	TGTGCCAGCTCACCCTCGACAGACACTGGAAACACCATATATTTT	CASSPSTDTGNTIYF
TRBD1	TRBJ1-3	NA	TRBV7-6	TGTGCCAGCAGCCCCCAGACAGGGGTTGGAAACACCATATATTTT	CASSPQTGVGNTIYF
NA	TRBJ1-5	NA	TRBV19	TGTGCCAGTAGTCTATCCCCCGGCAGGGGCAATCAGCCCCAGCATTTT	CASSLSPGRGNQPQHF
TRBD2	TRBJ2-3	NA	TRBV28	TGTGCCAGCAGTTCTCCACCGGGACTAGCGGGAAGGAGGGATACGCAGTATTTT	CASSSPPGLAGRRDTQYF
TRBD2	TRBJ2-1	NA	TRBV27	TGTGCCAGCACTGAGGGTAGCGGGACAAATGAGCAGTTCTTC	CASTEGSGTNEQFF
NA	TRBJ2-7	NA	TRBV23-1	TGCGCCAGCAGTCCACCGCCACACAGGGAATTGTACGAGCAGTACTTC	CASSPPPHRELYEQYF
NA	TRBJ2-6	NA	TRBV24-1	NA	CATSSSGAGANVLTF
TRBD1	TRBJ2-7	once	TRBV28	TGTGCCAGCATTGAAGGGACAGGGAGAGATTACGAGCAGTACTTC	CASIEGTGRDYEQYF
NA	TRBJ1-5	NA	TRBV19	TGTGCCAGTAGTATACCAGGGGTCAATCAGCCCCAGCATTTT	CASSIPGVNQPQHF
TRBD2	TRBJ2-7	NA	TRBV7-2	TGTGCCAGCAGCTTAGAGCGACTAGCGATTAGCCACGAGCAGTACTTC	CASSLERLAISHEQYF
NA	TRBJ2-7	NA	TRBV6-5	TGTGCCAGCAGGGATGGGGGGGCCTCCTACGAGCAGTACTTC	CASRDGGASYEQYF
TRBD2	TRBJ2-7	NA	TRBV5-6	TGTGCCAGCAGCTTACTAGCGGGAGCGGTAGAGCAGTACTTC	CASSLLAGAVEQYF
TRBD1	TRBJ1-2	NA	TRBV19	TGTGCCAGTCGGAACAGGGGGCAGAACTATGGCTACACCTTC	CASRNRGQNYGYTF
NA	TRBJ2-7	NA	TRBV29-1	TGCAGCTACGAAGCGGGACACTCCTACGAGCAGTACTTC	CSYEAGHSYEQYF
NA	TRBJ2-2	once	TRBV18	TGTGCCAGCTCACCAGTCGCAGGGGACACCGGGGAGCTGTTTTTT	CASSPVAGDTGELFF
NA	TRBJ1-4	NA	TRBV28	TGTGCCAGCACCCCCGGGGGAGGGGCTGTTGGGGAAAAACTGTTTTTT	CASTPGGGAVGEKLFF
NA	TRBJ1-2	NA	TRBV12-3/TRBV12-4	TGTGCCAGCAGTTTTATACTGAACTATGGCTACACCTTC	CASSFILNYGYTF
TRBD1	TRBJ2-7	NA	TRBV6-2/TRBV6-3	TGTGCCAGCAGTGCGGACAGGGCGTGGGGGGAGCAGTACTTC	CASSADRAWGEQYF
NA	TRBJ1-1	NA	TRBV19	TGTGCCAGTAGCCAAGGACACGCGGCCGAAGCTTTCTTT	CASSQGHAAEAFF
NA	TRBJ1-4	NA	TRBV25-1	TGTGCCAGCAGTGAACATTTAGGGAGGGAAAAACTGTTTTTT	CASSEHLGREKLFF
NA	TRBJ1-1	NA	TRBV10-3	TGTGCCATCAGTGAGACCCGGCGGGGTTTCCCTGTGGTTACTGAAGCTTTCTTT	CAISETRRGFPVVTEAFF
TRBD1	TRBJ2-1	NA	TRBV7-9	TGTGCCAGCAGCTCGGGACAGGGGGGTTACAATGAGCAGTTCTTC	CASSSGQGGYNEQFF
TRBD1	TRBJ2-1	NA	TRBV29-1	TGCAGCGTGGGGGGACAGGGATTATACAATGAGCAGTTCTTC	CSVGGQGLYNEQFF
NA	TRBJ1-5	NA	TRBV12-3/TRBV12-4	TGTGCCAGCAGACAGACAGCCCTAGGGCCCCAGCATTTT	CASRQTALGPQHF
NA	TRBJ1-5	NA	TRBV2	TGTGCCAGCAGTGACTCAGGGTACGGCCAGCCCCAGCATTTT	CASSDSGYGQPQHF